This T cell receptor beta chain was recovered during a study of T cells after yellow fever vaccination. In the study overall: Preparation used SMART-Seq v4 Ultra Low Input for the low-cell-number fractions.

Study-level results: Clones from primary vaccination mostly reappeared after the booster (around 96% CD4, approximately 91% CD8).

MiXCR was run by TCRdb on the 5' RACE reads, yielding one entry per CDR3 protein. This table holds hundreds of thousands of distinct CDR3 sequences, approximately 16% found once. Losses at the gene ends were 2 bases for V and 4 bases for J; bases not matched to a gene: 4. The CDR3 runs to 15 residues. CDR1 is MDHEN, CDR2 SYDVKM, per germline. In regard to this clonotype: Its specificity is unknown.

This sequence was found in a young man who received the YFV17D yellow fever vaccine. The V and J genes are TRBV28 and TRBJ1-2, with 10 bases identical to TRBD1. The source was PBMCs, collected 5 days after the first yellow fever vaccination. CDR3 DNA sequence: TGTGCCAGCAGTTTAATCCGGACAGGGGGCTATGGCTACACCTTC. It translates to CASSLIRTGGYGYTF.